The clone carrying this T cell receptor beta chain occurred a few times. The antigen remains unidentified. Arm-PCR of CDR3 regions and iRepertoire HTBI primers were used to build TCR beta libraries. TCRdb processed the multiplex PCR reads anew with MiXCR; each CDR3 protein has one entry. The sample contains 500,000 or so distinct CDR3 sequences, around 15% of which appear only once. The V segment lost 3 bases and the J segment 7 bases; nucleotides outside the gene matches: 3. The CDR3 is 13 residues long. In germline, CDR1 is SGHDT, CDR2 YYEEEE. Time point in this sample: newly diagnosed GD, antithyroid drugs for less than 3 months. Generation of the TCR library employed RNA extracted from PBMCs. Each of the patients was recruited from an endocrinology department situated in Xi'an, China. This entry comes from a study of regulatory T cells in long-lasting Graves disease. General study findings and limits: Among samples with persistent disease, TRBV28, TRBJ1-2 and TRBJ2-5 were favored.

These records were also assigned to another study, of T cells in Graves' hyperthyroidism and ophthalmopathy.

The source is a woman in her forties or fifties with Graves disease. Sequenced here: peripheral blood mononuclear cells (PBMCs), sampled at new diagnosis, from a patient treated with antithyroid drugs. The chain uses TRBV5-6 and TRBJ2-2; 7 bases agree with TRBD1. The CDR3 DNA follows: TGTGCCAGCAGCTCCCCAGGGGGCGGGGAGCTGTTTTTT. Its protein is CASSSPGGGELFF.